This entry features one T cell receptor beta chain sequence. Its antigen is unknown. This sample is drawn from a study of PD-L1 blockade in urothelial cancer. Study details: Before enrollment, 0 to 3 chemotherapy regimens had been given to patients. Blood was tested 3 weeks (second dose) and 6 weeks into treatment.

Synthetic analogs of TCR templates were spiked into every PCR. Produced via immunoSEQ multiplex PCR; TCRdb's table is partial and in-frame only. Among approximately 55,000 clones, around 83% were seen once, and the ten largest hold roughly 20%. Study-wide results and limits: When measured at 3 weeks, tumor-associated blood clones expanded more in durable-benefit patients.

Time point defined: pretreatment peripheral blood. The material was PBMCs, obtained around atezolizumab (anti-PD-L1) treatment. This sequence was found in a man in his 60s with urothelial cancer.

This CDR3 reads CASSKQGLSKIYGYTF. The CDR3, as DNA: TGTGCCAGTAGTAAACAGGGGTTGAGCAAAATCTATGGCTACACCTTC. The chain combines TRBV19 with TRBJ1-2; 7 bases line up with TRBD1. V lost 4 bases and J lost 4; bases outside the gene matches: 12. Germline loops: CDR1 LNHDA, CDR2 SQIVND (reference sequence). This CDR3 has 16 amino acids.